This TCR beta chain was observed in a study of T-cell reconstitution after alpha-beta-depleted transplantation in children. With 8 bases clipped from V and 14 bases from J, the junction kept 9 bases outside the gene matches. Germline V gene lookup returns CDR1 DFQATT and CDR2 SNEGSKA (reference sequence). CDR3 length equals 10 residues. In this sample, this clonotype turned up many times. Using unique molecular identifiers, the investigators prepared the TCRbeta library. In TCRdb, the PCR reads were re-called with MiXCR into one record per CDR3 protein. The data contain roughly 300,000 distinct CDR3 sequences, 9.5% to 13% of them singletons.

The starting material was peripheral blood, obtained 180 days after TCRalphabeta/CD19-depleted stem cell transplant. The rearrangement links TRBV20-1 to TRBJ2-1; TRBD2 agrees at 7 bases. The clonotype originates from a male patient aged 2 to 10 who had a stem cell transplant for chronic granulomatous disease, so the T cells may come from the graft donor. The CDR3 loop is CSPREGGEFF. In DNA, the CDR3 is TGCAGTCCCAGAGAGGGAGGGGAGTTCTTC.